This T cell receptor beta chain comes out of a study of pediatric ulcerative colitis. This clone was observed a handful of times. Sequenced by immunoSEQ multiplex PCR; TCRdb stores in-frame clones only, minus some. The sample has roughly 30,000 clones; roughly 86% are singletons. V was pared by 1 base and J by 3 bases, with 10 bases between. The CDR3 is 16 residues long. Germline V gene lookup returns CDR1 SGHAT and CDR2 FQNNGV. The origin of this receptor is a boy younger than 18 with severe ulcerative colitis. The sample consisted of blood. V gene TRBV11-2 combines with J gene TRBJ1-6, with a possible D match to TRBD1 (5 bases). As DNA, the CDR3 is TGTGCCAGCAGCTTAGCAGGGAAACACTATAATTCACCCCTCCACTTT. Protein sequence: CASSLAGKHYNSPLHF.